This entry describes one TCR beta chain. At one boundary the junction diverges from the germline segment, which might be a read error. The sample comes from a study of blood T cell repertoires in COVID-19. Background on the study: From the United States, Italy and Spain came samples of acute and convalescent COVID-19. The cDNA or gDNA used as material had been derived from T cells, B-cell-depleted T cells, or PBMCs.

Methods used by the authors: Estimates of nucleated cell counts were drawn from the amplification of reference gene primers. Assay used: immunoSEQ multiplex PCR; TCRdb lists only in-frame clones, some missing. V, J and clone size are those of that table, while D and trimming were read from the DNA. The sample gives over 100,000 clones, approximately 80% of which show up once; approximately 4% is in the top ten. Germline lookup yields CDR1 SEHNR and CDR2 FQNEAQ (reference sequence). The CDR3 consists of 14 residues. The TCR comes from a woman of 80 years or more with acute or convalescent COVID-19. The gene calls are TRBV7-9 and TRBJ2-5, with TRBD1 identical over 7 bases. Sequencing was performed on peripheral blood. CDR3: CASSSGTAQGTQYF. CDR3 coding DNA: TGTGCCAGCAGCTCCGGGACAGCCCAAGGGACCCAGTACTTC.